Listed below are T cell receptor beta chains from one sample, sequenced in a study of blood T cell repertoires in COVID-19. Profiling relied on immunoSEQ multiplex PCR, and the TCRdb table lists in-frame clones only, not all of them. This sample carries some 250,000 clones, approximately 84% of them seen once, and the ten largest clones take around 16%. Sequenced material: PBMCs or T cells enriched from blood (not recorded which). Source of these receptors: a man in his forties or fifties who had recovered from COVID-19. Each CDR3 is given with its conserved first and last residue. The order of the fields is D gene, V gene, J gene, clone size, CDR3 DNA, CDR3 protein. A D gene is named only where the DNA matches it firmly. Not all rows give a size; the values are once, few, many and, for expanded clones, a class.

D gene: TRBD1
V gene: TRBV18
J gene: TRBJ1-1
clone size: .
CDR3 DNA: TGTGCCAGCTCTCCGACAGGGGACCCTGAAGCTTTCTTT
CDR3 protein: CASSPTGDPEAFF

D gene: .
V gene: TRBV2
J gene: TRBJ1-6
clone size: .
CDR3 DNA: TGTGCCAGCATCGGAGATCATTCACCCCTCCACTTT
CDR3 protein: CASIGDHSPLHF

D gene: .
V gene: TRBV5-1
J gene: TRBJ2-5
clone size: .
CDR3 DNA: TGCGCCAGCAGCCCACGGGACACACAAGAGACCCAGTACTTC
CDR3 protein: CASSPRDTQETQYF

D gene: .
V gene: TRBV4-3
J gene: TRBJ1-5
clone size: .
CDR3 DNA: TGCGCCAGCAGCCAAGTACCGGGTAGCAATCAGCCCCAGCATTTT
CDR3 protein: CASSQVPGSNQPQHF

D gene: .
V gene: TRBV7-2
J gene: TRBJ1-5
clone size: .
CDR3 DNA: TGTGCCAGCAGCTCTTGGACGGGACTTTTTGGATATAGCAATCAGCCCCAGCATTTT
CDR3 protein: CASSSWTGLFGYSNQPQHF

D gene: TRBD1
V gene: TRBV7-2
J gene: TRBJ1-1
clone size: .
CDR3 DNA: TGTGCCAGCAACAGGGGGTATGGCACTGAAGCTTTCTTT
CDR3 protein: CASNRGYGTEAFF

D gene: .
V gene: TRBV18
J gene: TRBJ1-3
clone size: .
CDR3 DNA: TGTGCCAGCGAAGACAGGAGCTCTGGAAACACCATATATTTT
CDR3 protein: CASEDRSSGNTIYF

D gene: .
V gene: TRBV21-1
J gene: TRBJ1-5
clone size: .
CDR3 DNA: TGTGCCGACGAGTACGGAACAGGGTTGGATCAGCCCCAGCATTTT
CDR3 protein: CADEYGTGLDQPQHF

D gene: TRBD1
V gene: TRBV28
J gene: TRBJ1-5
clone size: .
CDR3 DNA: TGTGCCTGCCGGGCAGGGGGAATTGGAGGCAATCAGCCCCAGCATTTT
CDR3 protein: CACRAGGIGGNQPQHF

D gene: .
V gene: TRBV6-5
J gene: TRBJ2-1
clone size: .
CDR3 DNA: TGTGCCAGCAGCCTCCCCGGGAAGATCGACAATGAGCAGTTCTTC
CDR3 protein: CASSLPGKIDNEQFF

D gene: .
V gene: TRBV18
J gene: TRBJ1-3
clone size: .
CDR3 DNA: TGTGCCAGCTCACTTAGCAGGACAGCATCATACTCTGGAAACACCATATATTTT
CDR3 protein: CASSLSRTASYSGNTIYF

D gene: TRBD1
V gene: TRBV7-3
J gene: TRBJ2-3
clone size: .
CDR3 DNA: TGTGCCAGCAGCTGGACAGGGGTCGAGACAGATACGCAGTATTTT
CDR3 protein: CASSWTGVETDTQYF

D gene: .
V gene: TRBV7-9
J gene: TRBJ1-4
clone size: once
CDR3 DNA: TGTGCCAGCAGCTCTGAGATGCGGGCTACTAATGAAAAACTGTTTTTT
CDR3 protein: CASSSEMRATNEKLFF

D gene: TRBD2
V gene: TRBV5-1
J gene: TRBJ2-1
clone size: .
CDR3 DNA: TGCGCCAGCAGCTTGGATCGGGGGACTAGCGGGGGAGAGGAGCAGTTCTTC
CDR3 protein: CASSLDRGTSGGEEQFF

D gene: .
V gene: TRBV2
J gene: TRBJ1-3
clone size: .
CDR3 DNA: TGTGCCAGCAGTGAATTGACCCCGTGGCGGGCGTCGGTCTCTGGAAACACCATATATTTT
CDR3 protein: CASSELTPWRASVSGNTIYF

D gene: TRBD1
V gene: TRBV7-9
J gene: TRBJ2-7
clone size: .
CDR3 DNA: TGTGCCAGCAGCTTAACCGGGACAGGGAATGTTTTAACGTCCTACGAGCAGTACTTC
CDR3 protein: CASSLTGTGNVLTSYEQYF

D gene: .
V gene: TRBV5-6
J gene: TRBJ1-6
clone size: .
CDR3 DNA: .
CDR3 protein: CASSFGPGQNSPLHF

D gene: TRBD1
V gene: TRBV19
J gene: TRBJ1-1
clone size: .
CDR3 DNA: TGTGCCAGTAGCCGGGGGGACAGGGGCATGAACACTGAAGCTTTCTTT
CDR3 protein: CASSRGDRGMNTEAFF

D gene: .
V gene: TRBV5-5
J gene: TRBJ2-7
clone size: .
CDR3 DNA: TGTGCCAGCAGCTTGAATAGGGGCGACGAGCAGTACTTC
CDR3 protein: CASSLNRGDEQYF

D gene: TRBD2
V gene: TRBV11-2
J gene: TRBJ2-7
clone size: .
CDR3 DNA: TGTGCCAGCAGCTTGTCAATAGCGGGAGGAGGCTACGAGCAGTACTTC
CDR3 protein: CASSLSIAGGGYEQYF

D gene: .
V gene: TRBV18
J gene: TRBJ2-7
clone size: .
CDR3 DNA: TGTGCCAGCTCACCACCGGGGGGCTACGAGCAGTACTTC
CDR3 protein: CASSPPGGYEQYF

D gene: .
V gene: TRBV2
J gene: TRBJ1-5
clone size: .
CDR3 DNA: TGTGCCAGCAGACGACAGGCCAGCAATCAGCCCCAGCATTTT
CDR3 protein: CASRRQASNQPQHF

D gene: .
V gene: TRBV30
J gene: TRBJ2-7
clone size: once
CDR3 DNA: TGTGCCTGGAGTGCTGGCGGGGCAACCTACGAGCAGTACTTC
CDR3 protein: CAWSAGGATYEQYF

D gene: TRBD2
V gene: TRBV5-8
J gene: TRBJ2-3
clone size: .
CDR3 DNA: TGTGCCAGCAGCTTGGGAAGGGCTAGCGGGATCACAGATACGCAGTATTTT
CDR3 protein: CASSLGRASGITDTQYF

D gene: .
V gene: TRBV10-1
J gene: TRBJ2-7
clone size: few
CDR3 DNA: TGCGCCAGCAGTGGAGGGGCAGGGGCCAACGAGCAGTACTTC
CDR3 protein: CASSGGAGANEQYF

D gene: TRBD2
V gene: TRBV24-1
J gene: TRBJ2-3
clone size: .
CDR3 DNA: TGTGCCACCAGTGATGCTAGCGGGGGGATCACAGATACGCAGTATTTT
CDR3 protein: CATSDASGGITDTQYF

D gene: .
V gene: TRBV2
J gene: TRBJ2-3
clone size: .
CDR3 DNA: TGTGCCAGCAGTGAAGACAGCTATCGGACAGATACGCAGTATTTT
CDR3 protein: CASSEDSYRTDTQYF